This T cell receptor (beta chain) was identified in a study of cytomegalovirus exposure and HLA in healthy donors. Overall study results and limits: Among immune exposure information, only CMV serostatus was available.

In regard to this clone: Its antigen is currently unknown.

All the people who gave samples were healthy bone marrow donors. The PCR employed 60 Vbeta primers together with 13 Jbeta primers. The table came from immunoSEQ multiplex PCR; TCRdb's copy has only in-frame clones and leaves some out. The data hold 150,000 to 200,000 clones, with approximately 80% observed a single time. Per germline, CDR1 LGHNA and CDR2 YNFKEQ. This CDR3 contains 14 residues. V lost 2 bases and J lost 5; bases outside the gene matches: 5. J is TRBJ2-7 and V is TRBV4-2; 8 nucleotides agree with TRBD2. The sequenced material came from PBMCs. The clonotype originates from a woman between 18 and 29 years old in good health and CMV-seronegative. In DNA, the CDR3 is TGTGCCAGCAGCCAAATGCGGGGGGCCGACGAGCAGTACTTC. It codes for CASSQMRGADEQYF.